There are a few counts of the clone carrying this T cell receptor (beta chain). What it recognizes is unknown. This specimen includes other DNA sequences encoding the same CDR3. The data were obtained in a study of beta chain features in type 1 diabetes. Study-level points and caveats: For Type 1 diabetes patients, all four CD4+ subsets carried TCRB CDR3s that were moderately but significantly shorter. Diminished insertions and augmented deletions at VDJ junctions characterized type 1 diabetes patients.

Investigators reverse transcribed all isolated RNA, so they sequenced expressed TCRB transcripts. The read count averaged around 3.6 million across naive, central memory and regulatory T cell samples. The protocol was immunoSEQ multiplex PCR, while the TCRdb copy is restricted to in-frame clones and leaves out a portion. The data hold some 900,000 clones, with about 17% observed a single time. V dropped 6 bases and J dropped 0; count of bases not matched to a gene: 2. The CDR3 is 14 residues long. CDR1 and CDR2 (germline): MDHEN, SYDVKM. Markers CD45RO/CCR7/CD25/CD127/CD95/CD27 served to sort CD4+ naive, central memory, regulatory and stem cell-like memory cells.

Source material: naive CD4+ T cells from blood. The J gene is TRBJ2-1, the V gene TRBV28; 7 positions match TRBD2. This clonotype was obtained from a woman aged 18-29 years in good health. The CDR3 DNA reads as TGTGCCAGCAGCTCGGGGGGCTCCTACAATGAGCAGTTCTTC. It specifies CASSSGGSYNEQFF.